Listed below are T cell receptor beta chains from one sample, sequenced in a study of blood T cell repertoires in COVID-19. Measured with immunoSEQ multiplex PCR; TCRdb has only the in-frame clones, and not every one. The table includes 95,000 to 100,000 clones, around 80% detected once. Sequencing was carried out using peripheral blood. These receptors were collected from a human donor in a cohort sampled during active COVID-19. Each CDR3 is given with its conserved first and last residue. A D gene is named only where the DNA matches it firmly. Rows may omit the clone size; those that give it use once, few, many or a size class.

cdr3_nt cdr3_aa j_call d_call clone_size v_call
TGTGCCAGCTCACCAGGGAGTGGATCCAATCAGCCCCAGCATTTT CASSPGSGSNQPQHF TRBJ1-5 . . TRBV18
TGTGCCAGTAGTCCCCCCGGAGGGGCTAAGTCTTCAGGAGATACGCAGTATTTT CASSPPGGAKSSGDTQYF TRBJ2-3 . . TRBV19
TGTGCCAGCAGGGACAGCGCCGTCCCCGCTACGCAGTATTTT CASRDSAVPATQYF TRBJ2-3 . . TRBV28
TGTGCCAGCAGCTTAGACGGGGGGGGCTATGGCTACACCTTC CASSLDGGGYGYTF TRBJ1-2 . . TRBV7-2
TGCGCCAGCAGTCCCCTGAGCGGGAGGATGGGGGAGCTGTTTTTT CASSPLSGRMGELFF TRBJ2-2 TRBD2 . TRBV10-1
TGTGCCAGCAGCTTAGCGGGCAGCAATGAGCAGTTCTTC CASSLAGSNEQFF TRBJ2-1 . . TRBV7-2
TGTGCCAGCTCCCCGACGGGATTAAGCTCCTACAATGAGCAGTTCTTC CASSPTGLSSYNEQFF TRBJ2-1 . . TRBV18
TGCAGCGTCGCCTCGGGCGACAGGGTAAACTATGGCTACACCTTC CSVASGDRVNYGYTF TRBJ1-2 TRBD1 . TRBV29-1
TGTGCCAGCAGTCTGCTAGCGGGGGTCAACACCGGGGAGCTGTTTTTT CASSLLAGVNTGELFF TRBJ2-2 TRBD2 few TRBV7-2
TGTGCCAGCTCTCGATCCGGGACAATCTACGAGCAGTACTTC CASSRSGTIYEQYF TRBJ2-7 . . TRBV18
TGTGCCAGCAGTTACGTACAGCACCAAGAGACCCAGTACTTC CASSYVQHQETQYF TRBJ2-5 . . TRBV6-2/TRBV6-3
TGCAGCGTTGGGGGGGGCAGCGAGGGCTACACCTTC CSVGGGSEGYTF TRBJ1-2 . . TRBV29-1
TGTGCCAGCAGCGGGACCGGGACAGGGGTCTACGAGCAGTACTTC CASSGTGTGVYEQYF TRBJ2-7 TRBD1 . TRBV5-6
TGTGCCAGCAGTCAAAATACCCTACTAACCGGGACAGGGGCCGGGAAGGACATATATTTT CASSQNTLLTGTGAGKDIYF TRBJ1-3 TRBD1 few TRBV2
TGTGCCAGCAGCTTGCTACAGGGGTCTGAAGCTTTCTTT CASSLLQGSEAFF TRBJ1-1 TRBD1 . TRBV12-3/TRBV12-4
TGCGCCAGCAGCCAAGACCCGGGAGCCTCAGATACGCAGTATTTT CASSQDPGASDTQYF TRBJ2-3 . . TRBV4-1
TGTGCCAGTAGGCTGACAGGGCCGGATGAAAAACTGTTTTTT CASRLTGPDEKLFF TRBJ1-4 TRBD1 few TRBV19
TGTGCCAGCTCACCAGGGGACAGACAGGGCGCCCAGCATTTT CASSPGDRQGAQHF TRBJ1-5 TRBD1 . TRBV18
TGTGCCAGCAGCCAACCCACAGGGGACACTAGCACCGGGGAGCTGTTTTTT CASSQPTGDTSTGELFF TRBJ2-2 TRBD1 . TRBV5-4
TGTGCCACAACGCTTTGGGGCGCGGTAGAAGCAACTAATTATGAAAAACTGTTTTTT CATTLWGAVEATNYEKLFF TRBJ1-4 . many TRBV24-1